The source of this TCR beta chain is a study of blood T cell repertoires in COVID-19. For the study at large: Samples of COVID-19 (acute and convalescent) were obtained from the United States, Italy and Spain. Sample material is recorded as cDNA or gDNA derived from T cells, B-cell-depleted T cells, or PBMCs.

Germline assignment: CDR1 SGHRS and CDR2 YFSETQ. This CDR3 has 12 amino acids. V lost 5 bases and J lost 3, with 6 bases in between. In the original analysis: By means of reference gene primer amplification, nucleated cell counts were estimated. The method was immunoSEQ multiplex PCR; TCRdb's version includes in-frame clones alone and lacks a portion of them. D and trimming were read from the DNA, whereas the V and J calls and clone size are those reported in that table. This sample has under 250,000 clones, with around 90% found just once. This TCR derives from a man in his late teens or twenties with active or convalescent COVID-19. This chain uses TRBV5-1 with TRBJ1-3; D gene uncertain. Input material: peripheral blood. CDR3 in DNA: TGCGCCAGCAGTTCAGGTGGAAACACCATATATTTT. It specifies CASSSGGNTIYF. The variable domain in full, with the rest retrieved from reference TRBV5-1 and TRBJ1-3, is KAGVTQTPRYLIKTRGQQVTLSCSPISGHRSVSWYQQTPGQGLQFLFEYFSETQRNKGNFPGRFSGRQFSNSRSEMNVSTLELGDSALYLCASSSGGNTIYFGEGSWLTVV.